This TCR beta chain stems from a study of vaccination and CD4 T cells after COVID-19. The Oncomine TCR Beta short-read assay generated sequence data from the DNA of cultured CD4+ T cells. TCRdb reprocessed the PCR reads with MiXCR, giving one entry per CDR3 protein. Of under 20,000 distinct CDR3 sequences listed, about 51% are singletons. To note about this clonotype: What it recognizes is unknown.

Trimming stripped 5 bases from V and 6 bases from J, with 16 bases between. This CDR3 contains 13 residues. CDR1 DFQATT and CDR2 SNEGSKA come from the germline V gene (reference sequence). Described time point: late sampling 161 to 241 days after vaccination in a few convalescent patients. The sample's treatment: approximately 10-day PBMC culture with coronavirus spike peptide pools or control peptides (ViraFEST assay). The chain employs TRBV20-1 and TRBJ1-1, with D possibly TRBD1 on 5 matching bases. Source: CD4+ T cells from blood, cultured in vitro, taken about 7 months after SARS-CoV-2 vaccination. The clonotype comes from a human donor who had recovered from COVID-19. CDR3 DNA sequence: TGCAGTGCTTTCAAACGGGGGGACTCTGAAGCTTTCTTT. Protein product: CSAFKRGDSEAFF.